This TCR beta chain was observed in a study of CD8+ T cells in alopecia areata. Study-wide results and caveats: Mice showed clearer TCR sharing than patients did, a gap that was possibly HLA-related. Scalp samples also yield sequences from resident alphabeta T cells of normal skin.

Treatment: oral pan-JAK inhibitor, 5-10 mg twice daily. V dropped 0 bases and J dropped 5 bases, with 10 bases sitting between them. CDR1 MGHRA and CDR2 YSYEKL come from the germline V gene. This CDR3 comprises 15 residues. A word on this clone: Its antigen is unidentified.

Extracted from the samples, RNA was reverse transcribed into cDNA to serve as the sequencing template. Clones were read by immunoSEQ multiplex PCR, and TCRdb kept only the in-frame ones, dropping some. The data contain around 290,000 clones, 55% to 70% of them singletons. The TCR sequence derives from a human donor with alopecia areata. This rearrangement joins TRBV4-1 to TRBJ2-2; possible D gene TRBD1, 5 bases. Here the sequenced sample was CD4+ T cells sorted from blood, taken at week 24, from a patient treated with tofacitinib. This CDR3 reads CASSQDIRVTGELFF. The CDR3 DNA follows: TGCGCCAGCAGCCAAGATATCAGGGTTACCGGGGAGCTGTTTTTT.